The 11 T cell receptor beta chains presented below share a single source sample, sequenced in a study of control samples from healthy donors and cancer patients. The assay was immunoSEQ multiplex PCR, and TCRdb's table has in-frame clones only and misses some. The sample has about 150,000 clones, 94% seen once. The sample comprised blood. Every receptor here comes from a woman aged 40 to 50 in good health.

This clone was detected a few times. The rearrangement joins TRBV4-1 to TRBJ1-5; a weak D match, TRBD1 (6 bases). Germline V gene lookup returns CDR1 MGHRA and CDR2 YSYEKL. The CDR3 spans 16 residues. V lost 0 bases and J lost 5, with 14 bases in between. The CDR3 region is CASSQDFTGSYQPQHF. As DNA, the CDR3 is TGCGCCAGCAGCCAAGACTTTACAGGGAGTTATCAGCCCCAGCATTTT.

This chain uses TRBV7-8 with TRBJ2-3; the D gene is possibly TRBD1 (5 bases). V lost 5 bases and J 4 bases, leaving 13 bases between the germline ends. The CDR3 runs 14 residues. From germline, CDR1 is SGHVS and CDR2 FQNEAQ. In DNA, the CDR3 is TGTGCCAGCAGCCTCTCAGGGCCAGCAGATACGCAGTATTTT. It encodes CASSLSGPADTQYF.

The V call is TRBV21-1, the J call TRBJ1-1. TRBV21-1 counts as a pseudogene. The CDR3 totals 18 residues. The CDR3 loop is CASSTHPDGSQMNTEAFF. The CDR3 DNA reads TGTGCCAGCAGCACTCATCCGGACGGAAGCCAAATGAACACTGAAGCTTTCTTT.

V gene TRBV2 combines with J gene TRBJ1-2; 9 nucleotides match TRBD1. Per the germline V gene, CDR1 is SNHLY and CDR2 is FYNNEI. The CDR3 extends over 14 amino acids. V shed 4 bases, J shed 2 bases, and the junction held 2 bases outside the gene matches. This CDR3 is CASSGGTGNYGYTF. The CDR3 region has the DNA TGTGCCAGCAGTGGGGGGACAGGGAACTATGGCTACACCTTC.

This clone was detected a few times. V and J are TRBV7-9 and TRBJ1-2; D remains unclear. Germline CDR1 and CDR2: SEHNR and FQNEAQ (reference sequence). V lost 0 bases to trimming and J lost 0 bases, with 2 bases between them. The CDR3 length is 13 residues. In DNA form, the CDR3 reads TGTGCCAGCAGCTTAGCCCCTAACTATGGCTACACCTTC. Residues: CASSLAPNYGYTF.

This chain links TRBV25-1 with TRBJ1-2; D call uncertain. Per the germline V gene, CDR1 is MGHDK and CDR2 is SYGVNS. The CDR3 totals 14 residues. V shed 0 bases and J shed 8 bases, with 13 bases lying between them. This CDR3 reads CASSEYRLGKGYTF. CDR3 bases: TGTGCCAGCAGTGAATATAGGTTGGGGAAGGGCTACACCTTC.

The chain employs TRBV7-8 and TRBJ2-4; D is uncertain. Looked up from germline, CDR1 is SGHVS and CDR2 is FQNEAQ. The CDR3 has 15 residues. With 3 bases removed from V and 0 bases from J, the gap between germline ends came to 9 bases. In nucleotides, the CDR3 is TGTGCCAGCAGCTTGGGGTGGGAAGCCAAAAACATTCAGTACTTC. Translation gives CASSLGWEAKNIQYF.

The rearrangement uses TRBV7-9 and TRBJ2-5, with a weak D call TRBD2 (6 bases). The CDR3 spans 17 residues. V lost 1 base and J 2 bases, leaving 17 bases between the germline ends. The germline V gene encodes CDR1 SEHNR and CDR2 FQNEAQ (reference sequence). The CDR3 sequence: CASSLGTTAINQETQYF. The CDR3 DNA follows: TGTGCCAGCAGCTTAGGGACTACCGCTATAAATCAAGAGACCCAGTACTTC. Based on the CDR3 plus reference TRBV7-9 and TRBJ2-5, the full variable domain is DTGVSQNPRHKITKRGQNVTFRCDPISEHNRLYWYRQTLGQGPEFLTYFQNEAQLEKSRLLSDRFSAERPKGSFSTLEIQRTEQGDSAMYLCASSLGTTAINQETQYFGPGTRLLVL.

J is TRBJ2-1 and V is TRBV6-5; D is uncertain. This CDR3 has 13 residues. Germline lookup yields CDR1 MNHEY and CDR2 SVGAGI. The V end lost 6 bases, the J end lost 0 bases, and 6 bases lay between the germline ends. The CDR3 sequence: CASRGGSYNEQFF. The CDR3 bases are TGTGCCAGCAGAGGCGGCTCCTACAATGAGCAGTTCTTC.

The rearrangement joins TRBV6-5 to TRBJ1-5; D gene ambiguous. The CDR3 spans 14 residues. Per the germline V gene, CDR1 is MNHEY and CDR2 is SVGAGI. Trimming left V 6 bases short and J 5 bases short, with 14 bases between. Written as DNA, the CDR3 is TGTGCCAGCAGCAACGAGTGGGGAGATCAGCCCCAGCATTTT. Translation gives CASSNEWGDQPQHF.

This chain links TRBV11-3 with TRBJ1-3; D is possibly TRBD1 (5 bases). V was clipped by 8 bases and J by 2 bases, with 13 bases between them. The CDR3 totals 14 residues. CDR1 and CDR2 (germline): SGHNT, YENEEA. The CDR3 is CASGTGDPGNTIYF. CDR3 DNA sequence: TGTGCCAGCGGAACGGGGGATCCTGGAAACACCATATATTTT.